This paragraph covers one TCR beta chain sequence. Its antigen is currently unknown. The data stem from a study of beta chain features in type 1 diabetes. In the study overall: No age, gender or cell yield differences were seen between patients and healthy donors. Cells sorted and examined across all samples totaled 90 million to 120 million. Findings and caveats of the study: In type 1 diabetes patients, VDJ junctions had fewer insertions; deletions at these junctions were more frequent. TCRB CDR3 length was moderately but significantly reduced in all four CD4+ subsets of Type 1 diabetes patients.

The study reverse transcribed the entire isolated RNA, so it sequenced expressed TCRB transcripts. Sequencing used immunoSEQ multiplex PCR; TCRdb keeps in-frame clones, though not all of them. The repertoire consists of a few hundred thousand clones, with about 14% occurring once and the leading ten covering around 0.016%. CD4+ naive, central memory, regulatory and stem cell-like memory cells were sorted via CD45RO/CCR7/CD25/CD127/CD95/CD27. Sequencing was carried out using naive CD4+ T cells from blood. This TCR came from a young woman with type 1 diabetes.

CDR3 loop: CASSETSAYNEQFF. The CDR3 DNA reads as TGTGCCAGCAGTGAGACTAGCGCCTACAATGAGCAGTTCTTC. The V and J genes are TRBV2 and TRBJ2-1, with 8 bases matching TRBD2. Germline CDR1 and CDR2: SNHLY and FYNNEI. This CDR3 is built from 14 residues. Germline trimming cut 3 bases from V and 2 bases from J; bases unmatched to any gene: 0.